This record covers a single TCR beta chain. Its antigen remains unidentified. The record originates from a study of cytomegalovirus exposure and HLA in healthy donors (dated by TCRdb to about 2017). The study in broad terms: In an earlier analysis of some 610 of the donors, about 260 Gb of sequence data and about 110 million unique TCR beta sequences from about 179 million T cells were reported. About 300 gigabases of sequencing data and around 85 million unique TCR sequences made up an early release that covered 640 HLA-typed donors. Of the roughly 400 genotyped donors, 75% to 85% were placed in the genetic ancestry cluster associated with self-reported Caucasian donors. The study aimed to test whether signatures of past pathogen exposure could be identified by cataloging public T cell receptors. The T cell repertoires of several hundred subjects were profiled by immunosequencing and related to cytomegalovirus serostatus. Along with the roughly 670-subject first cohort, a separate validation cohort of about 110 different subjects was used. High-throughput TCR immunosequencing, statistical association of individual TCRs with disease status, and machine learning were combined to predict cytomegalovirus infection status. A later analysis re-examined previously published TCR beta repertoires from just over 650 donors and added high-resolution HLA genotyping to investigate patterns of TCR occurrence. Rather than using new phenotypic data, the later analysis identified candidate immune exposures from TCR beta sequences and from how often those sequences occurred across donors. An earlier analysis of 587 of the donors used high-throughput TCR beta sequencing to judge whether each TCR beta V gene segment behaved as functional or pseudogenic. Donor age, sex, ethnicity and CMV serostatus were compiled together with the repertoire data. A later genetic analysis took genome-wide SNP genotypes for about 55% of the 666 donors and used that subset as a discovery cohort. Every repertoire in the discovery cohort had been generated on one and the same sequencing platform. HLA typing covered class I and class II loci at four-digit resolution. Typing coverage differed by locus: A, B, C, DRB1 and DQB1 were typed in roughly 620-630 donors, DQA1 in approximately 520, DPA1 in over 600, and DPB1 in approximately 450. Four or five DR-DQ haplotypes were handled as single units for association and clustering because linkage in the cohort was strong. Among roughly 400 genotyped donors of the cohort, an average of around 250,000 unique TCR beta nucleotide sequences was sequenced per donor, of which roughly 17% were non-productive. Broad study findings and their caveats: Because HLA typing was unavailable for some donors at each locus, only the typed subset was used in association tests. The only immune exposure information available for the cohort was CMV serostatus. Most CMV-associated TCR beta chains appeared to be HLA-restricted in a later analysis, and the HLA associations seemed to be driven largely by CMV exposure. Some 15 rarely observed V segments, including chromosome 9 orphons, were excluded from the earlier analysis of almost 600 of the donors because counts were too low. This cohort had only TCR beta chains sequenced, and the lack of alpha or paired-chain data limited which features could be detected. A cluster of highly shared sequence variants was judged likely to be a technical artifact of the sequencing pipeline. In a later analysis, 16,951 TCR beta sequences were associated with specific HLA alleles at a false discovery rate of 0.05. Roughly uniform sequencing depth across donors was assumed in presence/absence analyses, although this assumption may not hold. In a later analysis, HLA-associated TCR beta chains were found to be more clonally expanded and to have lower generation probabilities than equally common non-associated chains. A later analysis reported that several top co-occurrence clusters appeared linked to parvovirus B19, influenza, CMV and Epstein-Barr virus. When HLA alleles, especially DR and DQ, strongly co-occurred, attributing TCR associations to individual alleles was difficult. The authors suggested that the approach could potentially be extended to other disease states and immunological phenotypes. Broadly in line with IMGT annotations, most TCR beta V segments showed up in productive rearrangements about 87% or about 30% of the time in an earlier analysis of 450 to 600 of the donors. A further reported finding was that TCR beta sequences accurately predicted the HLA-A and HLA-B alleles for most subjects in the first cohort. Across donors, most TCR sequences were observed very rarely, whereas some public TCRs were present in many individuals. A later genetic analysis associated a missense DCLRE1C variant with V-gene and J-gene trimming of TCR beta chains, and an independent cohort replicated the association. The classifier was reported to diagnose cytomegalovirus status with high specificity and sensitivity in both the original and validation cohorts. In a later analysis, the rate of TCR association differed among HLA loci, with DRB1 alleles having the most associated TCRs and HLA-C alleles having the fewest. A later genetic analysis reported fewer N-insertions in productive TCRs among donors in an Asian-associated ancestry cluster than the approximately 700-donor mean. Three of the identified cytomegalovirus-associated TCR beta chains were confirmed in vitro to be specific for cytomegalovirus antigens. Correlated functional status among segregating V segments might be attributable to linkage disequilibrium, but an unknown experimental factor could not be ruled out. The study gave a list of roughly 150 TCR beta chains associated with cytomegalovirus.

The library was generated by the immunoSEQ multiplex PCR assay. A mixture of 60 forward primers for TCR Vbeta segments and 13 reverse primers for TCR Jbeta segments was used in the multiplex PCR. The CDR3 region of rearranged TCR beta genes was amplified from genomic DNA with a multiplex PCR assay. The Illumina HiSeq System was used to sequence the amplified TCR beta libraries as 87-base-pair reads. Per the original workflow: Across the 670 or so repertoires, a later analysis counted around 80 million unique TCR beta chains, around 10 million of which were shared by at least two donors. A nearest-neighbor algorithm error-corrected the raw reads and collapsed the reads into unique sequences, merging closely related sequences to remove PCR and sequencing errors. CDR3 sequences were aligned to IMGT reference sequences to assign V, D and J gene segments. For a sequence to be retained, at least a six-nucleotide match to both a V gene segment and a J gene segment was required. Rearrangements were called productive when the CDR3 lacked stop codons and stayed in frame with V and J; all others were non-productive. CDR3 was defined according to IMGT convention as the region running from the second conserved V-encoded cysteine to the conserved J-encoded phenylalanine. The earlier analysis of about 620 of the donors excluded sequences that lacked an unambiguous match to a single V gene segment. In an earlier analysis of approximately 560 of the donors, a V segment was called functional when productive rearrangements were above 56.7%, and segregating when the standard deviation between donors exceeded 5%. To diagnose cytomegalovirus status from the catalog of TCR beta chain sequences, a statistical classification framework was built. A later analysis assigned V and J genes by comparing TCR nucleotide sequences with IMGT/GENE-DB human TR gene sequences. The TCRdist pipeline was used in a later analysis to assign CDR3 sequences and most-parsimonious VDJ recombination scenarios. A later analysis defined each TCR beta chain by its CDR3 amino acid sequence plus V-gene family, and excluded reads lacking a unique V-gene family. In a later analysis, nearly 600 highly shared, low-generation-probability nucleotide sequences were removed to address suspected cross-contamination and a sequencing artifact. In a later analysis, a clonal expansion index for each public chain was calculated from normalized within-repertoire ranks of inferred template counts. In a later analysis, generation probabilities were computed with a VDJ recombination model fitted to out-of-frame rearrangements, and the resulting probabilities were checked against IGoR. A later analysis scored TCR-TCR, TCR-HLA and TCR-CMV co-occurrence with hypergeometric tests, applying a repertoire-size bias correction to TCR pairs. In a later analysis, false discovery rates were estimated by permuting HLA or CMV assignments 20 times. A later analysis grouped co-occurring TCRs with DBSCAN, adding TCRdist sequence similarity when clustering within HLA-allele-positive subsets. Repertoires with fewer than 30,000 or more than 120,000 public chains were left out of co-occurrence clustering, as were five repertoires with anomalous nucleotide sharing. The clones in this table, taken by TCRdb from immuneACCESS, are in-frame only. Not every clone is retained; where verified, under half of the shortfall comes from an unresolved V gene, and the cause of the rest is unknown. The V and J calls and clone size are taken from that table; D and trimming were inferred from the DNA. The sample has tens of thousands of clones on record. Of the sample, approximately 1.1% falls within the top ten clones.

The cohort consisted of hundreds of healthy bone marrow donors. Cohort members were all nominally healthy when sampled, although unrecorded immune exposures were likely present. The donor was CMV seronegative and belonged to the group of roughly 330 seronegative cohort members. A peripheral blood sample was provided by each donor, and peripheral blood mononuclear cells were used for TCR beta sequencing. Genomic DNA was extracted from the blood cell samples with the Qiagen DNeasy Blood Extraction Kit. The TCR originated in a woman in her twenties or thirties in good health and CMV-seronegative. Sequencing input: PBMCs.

The CDR3 reads CASSQAGIGYTF. The nucleotides read TGCGCCAGCAGCCAAGCAGGGATTGGCTACACCTTC. The V gene is TRBV4-1 and the J gene is TRBJ1-2; TRBD1 is a possible D gene, resting on 5 matching bases. Trimming at the junction amounts to 1 base on V and 7 bases on J, and the germline ends lie 7 bases apart. CDR1 and CDR2, per the germline V gene, are MGHRA and YSYEKL. Including cysteine and phenylalanine, the CDR3 has 12 amino acids. The CDR3 DNA has 36 bases and is translated from base 1.